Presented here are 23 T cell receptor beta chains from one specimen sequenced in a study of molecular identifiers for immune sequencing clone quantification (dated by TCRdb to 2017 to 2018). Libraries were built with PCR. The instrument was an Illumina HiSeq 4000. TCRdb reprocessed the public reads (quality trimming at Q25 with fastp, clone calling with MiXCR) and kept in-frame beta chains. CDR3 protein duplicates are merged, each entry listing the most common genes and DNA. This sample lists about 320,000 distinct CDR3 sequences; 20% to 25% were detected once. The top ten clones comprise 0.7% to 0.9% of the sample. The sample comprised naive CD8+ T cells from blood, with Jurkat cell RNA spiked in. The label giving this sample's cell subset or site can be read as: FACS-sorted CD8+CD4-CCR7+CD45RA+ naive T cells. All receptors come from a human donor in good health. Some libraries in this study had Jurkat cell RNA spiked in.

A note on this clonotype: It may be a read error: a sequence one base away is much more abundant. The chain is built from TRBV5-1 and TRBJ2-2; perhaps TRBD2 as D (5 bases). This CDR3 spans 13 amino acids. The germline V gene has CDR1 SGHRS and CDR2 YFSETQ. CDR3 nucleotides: TGCGCCAGCAGCTTGGGTGACACCGGGGAGCGGTTTTTT. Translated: CASSLGDTGERFF.

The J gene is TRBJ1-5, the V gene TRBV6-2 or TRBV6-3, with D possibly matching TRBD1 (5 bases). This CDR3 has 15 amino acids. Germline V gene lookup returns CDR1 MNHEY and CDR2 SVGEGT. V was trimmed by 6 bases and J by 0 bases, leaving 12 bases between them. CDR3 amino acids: CASSLGLYSNQPQHF. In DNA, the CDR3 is TGTGCCAGCAGCCTGGGACTGTATAGCAATCAGCCCCAGCATTTT.

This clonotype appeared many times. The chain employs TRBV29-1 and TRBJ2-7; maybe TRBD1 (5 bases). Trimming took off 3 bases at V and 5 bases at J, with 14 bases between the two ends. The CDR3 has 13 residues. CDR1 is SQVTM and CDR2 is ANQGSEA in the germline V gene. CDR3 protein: CSVENVQGHEQYF. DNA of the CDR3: TGCAGCGTTGAGAACGTCCAGGGTCACGAGCAGTACTTC.

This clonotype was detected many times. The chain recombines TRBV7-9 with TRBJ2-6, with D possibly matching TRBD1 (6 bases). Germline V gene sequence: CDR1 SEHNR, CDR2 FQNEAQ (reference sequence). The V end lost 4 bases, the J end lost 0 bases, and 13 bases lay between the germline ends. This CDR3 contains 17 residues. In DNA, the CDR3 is TGTGCCAGCAGCTCGTGGACAGACCGCTCTGGGGCCAACGTCCTGACTTTC. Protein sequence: CASSSWTDRSGANVLTF.

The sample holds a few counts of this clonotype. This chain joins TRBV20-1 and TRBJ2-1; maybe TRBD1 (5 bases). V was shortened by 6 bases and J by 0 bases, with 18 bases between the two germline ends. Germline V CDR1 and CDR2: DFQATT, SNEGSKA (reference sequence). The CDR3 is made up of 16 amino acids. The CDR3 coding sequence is TGCAGTGCCGACACCCCTGGGGCAAGCTCCTACAATGAGCAGTTCTTC. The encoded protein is CSADTPGASSYNEQFF.

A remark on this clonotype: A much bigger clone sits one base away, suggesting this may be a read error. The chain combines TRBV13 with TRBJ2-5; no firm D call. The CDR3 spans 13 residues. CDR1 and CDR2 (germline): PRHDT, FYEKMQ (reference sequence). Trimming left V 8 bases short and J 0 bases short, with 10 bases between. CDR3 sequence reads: CASDPEDQETQYF. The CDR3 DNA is TGTGCCAGCGACCCCGAGGACCAAGAGACCCAGTACTTC.

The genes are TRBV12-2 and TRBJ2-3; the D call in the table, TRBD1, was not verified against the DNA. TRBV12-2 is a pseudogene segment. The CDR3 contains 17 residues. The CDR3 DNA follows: TGTGCAAGTCGCCAAGCAGAGACAGAACCCCTAACAGATACGCGGTATTTT. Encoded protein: CASRQAETEPLTDTRYF.

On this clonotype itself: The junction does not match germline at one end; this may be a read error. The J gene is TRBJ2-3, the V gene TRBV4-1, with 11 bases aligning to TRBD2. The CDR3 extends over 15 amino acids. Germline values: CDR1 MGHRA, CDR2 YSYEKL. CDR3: CASSQLAGDADAQYF. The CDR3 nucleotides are TGCGCCAGCAGTCAACTAGCGGGAGACGCAGATGCGCAGTATTTT.

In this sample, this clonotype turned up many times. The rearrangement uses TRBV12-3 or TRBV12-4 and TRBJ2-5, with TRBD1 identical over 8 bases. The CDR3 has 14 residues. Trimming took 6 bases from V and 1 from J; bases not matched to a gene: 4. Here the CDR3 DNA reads TGTGCCAGCAGCCGGGGACAGGTCCAAGAGACCCAGTACTTC. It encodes CASSRGQVQETQYF.

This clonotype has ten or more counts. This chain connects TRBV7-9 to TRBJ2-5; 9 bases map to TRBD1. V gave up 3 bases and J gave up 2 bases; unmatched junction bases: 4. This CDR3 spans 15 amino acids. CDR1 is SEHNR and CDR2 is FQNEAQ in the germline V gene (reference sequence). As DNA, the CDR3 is TGTGCCAGCAGCTTCGGGACAGGGCTACAAGAGACCCAGTACTTC. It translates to CASSFGTGLQETQYF.

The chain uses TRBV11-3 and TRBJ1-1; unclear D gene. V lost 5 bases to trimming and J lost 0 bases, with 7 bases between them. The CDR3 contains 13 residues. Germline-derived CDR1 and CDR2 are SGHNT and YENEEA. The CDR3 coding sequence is TGTGCCAGCAGCGAGCCTCTGAACACTGAAGCTTTCTTT. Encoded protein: CASSEPLNTEAFF.

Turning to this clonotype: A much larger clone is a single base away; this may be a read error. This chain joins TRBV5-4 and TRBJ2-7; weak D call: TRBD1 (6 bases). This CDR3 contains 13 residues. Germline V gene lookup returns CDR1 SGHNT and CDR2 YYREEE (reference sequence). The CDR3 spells CASSWGLSYVQYF. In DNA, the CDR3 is TGTGCCAGCAGCTGGGGGCTGAGCTACGTGCAGTACTTC.

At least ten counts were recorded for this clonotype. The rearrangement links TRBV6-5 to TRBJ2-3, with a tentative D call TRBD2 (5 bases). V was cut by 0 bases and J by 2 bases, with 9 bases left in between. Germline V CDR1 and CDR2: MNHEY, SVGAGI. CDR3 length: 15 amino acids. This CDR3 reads CASSYSDSHTDTQYF. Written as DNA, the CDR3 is TGTGCCAGCAGTTACTCGGACTCCCACACAGATACGCAGTATTTT.

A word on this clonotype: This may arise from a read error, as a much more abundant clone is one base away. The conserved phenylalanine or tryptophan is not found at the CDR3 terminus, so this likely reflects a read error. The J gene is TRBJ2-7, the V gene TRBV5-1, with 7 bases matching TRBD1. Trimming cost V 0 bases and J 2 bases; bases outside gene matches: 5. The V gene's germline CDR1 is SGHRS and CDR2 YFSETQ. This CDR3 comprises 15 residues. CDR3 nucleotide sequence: TGCGCCAGCAGCTTGGCAGGGGGAGAAACCTACGAGCAGTACCTC. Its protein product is CASSLAGGETYEQYL.

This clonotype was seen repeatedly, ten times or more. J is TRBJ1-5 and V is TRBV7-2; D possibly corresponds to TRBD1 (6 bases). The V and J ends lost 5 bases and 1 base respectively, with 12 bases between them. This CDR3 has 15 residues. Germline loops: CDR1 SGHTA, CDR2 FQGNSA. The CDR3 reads CASSVDQGSNQPQHF. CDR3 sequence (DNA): TGTGCCAGCAGCGTCGATCAGGGGAGCAATCAGCCCCAGCATTTT.

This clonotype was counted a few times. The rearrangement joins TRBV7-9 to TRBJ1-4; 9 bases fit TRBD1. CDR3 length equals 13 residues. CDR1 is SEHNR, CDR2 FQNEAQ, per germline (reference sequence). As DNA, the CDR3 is TGTGTCAGTGGGACAGGGTCTTATGAAAAACTGTTTTTT. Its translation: CVSGTGSYEKLFF.

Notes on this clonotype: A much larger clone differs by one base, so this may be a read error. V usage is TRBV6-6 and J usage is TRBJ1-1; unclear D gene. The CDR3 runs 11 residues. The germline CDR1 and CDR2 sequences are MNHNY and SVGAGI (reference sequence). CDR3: CASEGHTGAFF. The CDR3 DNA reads TGTGCCAGCGAAGGTCACACTGGAGCTTTCTTT.

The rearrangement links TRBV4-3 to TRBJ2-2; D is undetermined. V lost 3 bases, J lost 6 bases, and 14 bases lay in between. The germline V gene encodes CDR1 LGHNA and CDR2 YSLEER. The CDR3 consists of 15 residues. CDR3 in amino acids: CASSQARTRSGELFF. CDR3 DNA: TGCGCCAGCAGCCAGGCAAGGACCCGGTCCGGGGAGCTGTTTTTT.

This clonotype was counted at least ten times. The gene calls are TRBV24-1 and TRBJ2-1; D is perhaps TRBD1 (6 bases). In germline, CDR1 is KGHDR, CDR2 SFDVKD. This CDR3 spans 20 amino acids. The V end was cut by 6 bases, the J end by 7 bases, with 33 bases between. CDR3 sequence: CATSSPVWGRFGEPKNEQFF. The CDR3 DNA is TGTGCCACCAGTTCCCCTGTCTGGGGGCGCTTTGGGGAGCCTAAAAATGAGCAGTTCTTC.

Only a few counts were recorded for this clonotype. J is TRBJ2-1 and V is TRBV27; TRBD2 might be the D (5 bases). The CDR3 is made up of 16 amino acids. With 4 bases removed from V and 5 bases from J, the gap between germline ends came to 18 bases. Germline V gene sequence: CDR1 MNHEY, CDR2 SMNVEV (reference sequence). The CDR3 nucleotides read TGTGCCAGCAGTTCCCGCCGGGAATTTAGGGACAATGAGCAGTTCTTC. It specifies CASSSRREFRDNEQFF.

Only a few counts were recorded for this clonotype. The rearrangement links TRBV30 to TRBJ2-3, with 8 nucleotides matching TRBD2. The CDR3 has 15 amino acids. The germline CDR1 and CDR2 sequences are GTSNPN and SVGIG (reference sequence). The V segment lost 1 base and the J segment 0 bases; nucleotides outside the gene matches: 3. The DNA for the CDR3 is TGTGCCTGGAGTGGTAGCGGGGCTAGCACAGATACGCAGTATTTT. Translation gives CAWSGSGASTDTQYF.

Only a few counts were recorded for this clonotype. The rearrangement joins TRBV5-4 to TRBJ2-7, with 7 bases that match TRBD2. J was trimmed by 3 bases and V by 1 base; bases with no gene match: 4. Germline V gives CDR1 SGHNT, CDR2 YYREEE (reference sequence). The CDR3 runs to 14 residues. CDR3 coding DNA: TGTGCCAGCAGCTTGCGCGGGAGAGACTACGAGCAGTACTTC. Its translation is CASSLRGRDYEQYF. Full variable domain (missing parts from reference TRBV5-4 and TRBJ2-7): ETGVTQSPTHLIKTRGQQVTLRCSSQSGHNTVSWYQQALGQGPQFIFQYYREEENGRGNFPPRFSGLQFPNYSSELNVNALELDDSALYLCASSLRGRDYEQYFGPGTRLTVT.

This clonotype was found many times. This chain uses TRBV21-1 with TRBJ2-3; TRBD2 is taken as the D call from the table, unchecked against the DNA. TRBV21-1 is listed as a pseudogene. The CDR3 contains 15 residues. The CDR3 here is CASSASGGESDTQYF. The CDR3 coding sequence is TGTGCCAGCAGCGCTAGCGGAGGCGAGTCAGATACGCAGTATTTT.